Sequencing of this TCR beta chain was carried out in a study of PD-1 blockade in classical Hodgkin lymphoma (dated by TCRdb to about 2020). Turning to the overall study: Nivolumab dosing was 3 mg/kg intravenously every 2 weeks, continuing until either disease progression or unacceptable toxicity. To define a peripheral blood immune signature of response to PD-1 blockade in classical Hodgkin lymphoma, the study combined TCR beta sequencing with CyTOF.

From a lookup of the germline V gene, CDR1 and CDR2 are LGHNA and YNFKEQ. V is pruned by 0 bases and J by 5 bases, leaving 4 bases of the junction without a gene match. The CDR3 runs 15 amino acids, cysteine and phenylalanine included. Only the CDR3 DNA is retained, 45 bases long and in frame from the first base. The time point label, as the study defines it: cycle 1 day 1 (C1D1), immediately before nivolumab initiation. All trial patients had relapsed after autologous stem cell transplantation, with cohorts A, B and C differing in prior brentuximab vedotin exposure. A total of more than 55 patients with relapsed/refractory classical Hodgkin lymphoma made up the trial cohort, and each patient's best overall response was complete response, partial response or progressive disease. In the multi-cohort phase II CheckMate 205 trial, trial patients received single-agent nivolumab. An independent review committee assessed best overall response by applying the 2007 International Working Group response criteria. Trial PBMCs were collected just before the start of nivolumab (C1D1) and during therapy at cycle 2 day 1 and cycle 4 day 1. After peripheral blood was drawn into 8 mL Vacutainer Cell Preparation Tubes, PBMCs were isolated by centrifugation and then cryopreserved.

The Qiagen DNeasy kit was used to extract genomic DNA both from unsorted PBMCs and from the negatively selected CD4+ and CD8+ fractions. Using primers that anneal to V and J segments, immunoSEQ multiplex PCR amplified the TCR beta CDR3 regions. A synthetic immune receptor repertoire was used to minimize amplification bias, and any remaining bias was removed computationally after sequencing. In the original analysis: Custom Python scripts were used to quantify repertoire diversity as the Shannon entropy index. Unsorted, CD4+ and CD8+ repertoires were analyzed separately, except for combined analyses in which CD4+ and CD8+ sequences were merged in silico. Clonal expansion was defined as a frequency increase of at least 2-fold after treatment compared with C1D1, and clones undetected at baseline were assigned a pseudocount of 0.5. Clones with 0 or 1 copy at C1D1 were defined as singleton clones, while clones with 2 or more copies were defined as non-singleton clones. By matching protein sequences in sorted samples from the same patient, clones expanded in unsorted samples were annotated as CD4+, CD8+ or unknown. Wilcoxon tests were applied to paired samples to test diversity changes from C1D1 to C4D1. In its TCRdb copy, this immuneACCESS table keeps in-frame sequences only and misses some clones. Where compared with another copy, unresolved V genes explain less than half of these, and the others have no known cause. That table supplies the V and J calls and clone size; D and trimming were determined from the DNA. The sample has about 40,000 clones on record, 87% of them singletons. Together, the top ten hold 7% to 9.5% of the sample.

Study-wide findings and limitations: Newly diagnosed patients were reported to have lower baseline TCR diversity than healthy donors, and relapsed/refractory patients were reported to have lower baseline TCR diversity still. The study was limited to a single clinical trial cohort, and causes of repertoire differences, possibly disease activity or prior therapy, remained undefined. Trial patients achieving complete response had baseline diversity similar to newly diagnosed patients, whereas partial responders and progressors had significantly lower diversity. Lower diversity was seen in patients whose nivolumab began less than 1 year after ASCT, and these patients were left out of later analyses so that immune reconstitution would not confound the results. By C4D1, a significant rise was seen in CD4+ TCR diversity but not in CD8+ TCR diversity (p=0.0027 vs p=0.16), and the rise was most apparent among complete responders (p=0.02).

On this clone itself: It has no known antigen specificity. No base-level quality is on record; no much larger clone is a single base apart.

This material consisted of peripheral blood mononuclear cells (PBMCs), taken at baseline. The receptor comes from a human donor with classical Hodgkin lymphoma. The V and J segments used are TRBV4-2 and TRBJ1-5, with 7 bases matching TRBD1. CDR3 protein: CASSQDGTVDQPQHF. The nucleotide sequence is given as TGTGCCAGCAGCCAAGATGGGACAGTCGATCAGCCCCAGCATTTT.